The 22 T cell receptor beta chains reported below all come from one sample, sequenced in a study of T cell changes during pregnancy in multiple sclerosis. Profiled with immunoSEQ multiplex PCR; TCRdb holds only in-frame clones, not every one. The sample lists about 32,000 clones; roughly nine tenths were seen once. The specimen was CD8+ T cells from peripheral blood mononuclear cells, collected in the first trimester of pregnancy. All receptors come from a female donor with multiple sclerosis, enrolled in a pregnancy study.

The chain is built from TRBV5-8 and TRBJ2-7; D remains unclear. V was pared by 0 bases and J by 6 bases, with 4 bases between. Germline V gene sequence: CDR1 SGHTS, CDR2 YDEGEE. The CDR3 covers 11 residues. As DNA, the CDR3 is TGTGCCAGCAGCTTGGCTCGCGAGCAGTACTTC. Amino acids: CASSLAREQYF.

V usage is TRBV4-2 and J usage is TRBJ1-2; the D gene is possibly TRBD1 (5 bases). The CDR3 has 13 residues. Trimming stripped 3 bases from V and 6 bases from J, with 11 bases between. Germline CDR1 LGHNA, CDR2 YNFKEQ. CDR3: CASSHPRGDGYTF. CDR3 nucleotide sequence: TGTGCCAGCAGCCACCCGCGGGGGGATGGCTACACCTTC.

This chain joins TRBV12-5 and TRBJ2-7; 11 nucleotides line up with TRBD2. The germline V gene has CDR1 LGHNT and CDR2 FRNRAP. The CDR3 has 14 amino acids. After removal of 5 bases from V and 5 bases from J, the junction contained 5 bases not matched to a gene. The CDR3 loop reads CASGLSGRADEQYF. The CDR3 DNA reads TGTGCTAGTGGTCTTAGCGGGAGGGCCGACGAGCAGTACTTC.

The rearrangement joins TRBV6-4 to TRBJ2-1, with 7 bases matching TRBD2. V lost 8 bases to trimming and J lost 2 bases; unmatched junction nucleotides: 9. The CDR3 spans 15 residues. Germline V gene lookup returns CDR1 MRHNA and CDR2 SNTAGT. The CDR3 DNA reads TGTGCCAGCTCTAGACTAGCAGAGACCTACAATGAGCAGTTCTTC. This sequence encodes CASSRLAETYNEQFF.

V gene TRBV5-6 combines with J gene TRBJ1-2, with D possibly TRBD1 on 6 matching bases. Trimming left V 3 bases short and J 8 bases short, with 23 bases between. This CDR3 comprises 16 residues. Germline V gene lookup returns CDR1 SGHDT and CDR2 YYEEEE. The DNA of the CDR3 is TGTGCCAGCAGCTCTTTGGACAGCCAGTCTATGGTCGGCTACACCTTC. Its protein product is CASSSLDSQSMVGYTF.

V usage is TRBV4-1 and J usage is TRBJ1-3; 8 bases map to TRBD1. CDR1 is MGHRA, CDR2 YSYEKL, per germline. The CDR3 runs 15 residues. V gave up 3 bases and J gave up 7 bases; unmatched junction bases: 8. The CDR3 sequence is CASSHPGTGTNTIYF. For the CDR3, the DNA is TGCGCCAGCAGCCACCCCGGGACAGGTACGAACACCATATATTTT.

V gene TRBV7-3 combines with J gene TRBJ1-1; D call uncertain. There are 16 residues in the CDR3. V was shortened by 2 bases and J by 0 bases, with 13 bases between the two germline ends. The germline V gene has CDR1 SGHTA and CDR2 FQGTGA. For the CDR3, the DNA is TGTGCCAGCAGCTTAGAGGGTCCGCACATGAACACTGAAGCTTTCTTT. Amino acids: CASSLEGPHMNTEAFF.

In its sample, this clone ranks as medium-sized. The chain joins TRBV19 to TRBJ2-1; 8 nucleotides line up with TRBD2. CDR1 and CDR2 from the germline V gene are LNHDA and SQIVND (reference sequence). This CDR3 has 15 amino acids. The trim removed 4 bases at V and 4 bases at J, leaving 6 bases unmatched. The CDR3 loop is CASSTVRGGYNEQFF. The DNA for the CDR3 is TGTGCCAGTAGTACGGTACGCGGGGGGTACAATGAGCAGTTCTTC. The whole variable domain, remainder taken from reference TRBV19 and TRBJ2-1, is DGGITQSPKYLFRKEGQNVTLSCEQNLNHDAMYWYRQDPGQGLRLIYYSQIVNDFQKGDIAEGYSVSREKKESFPLTVTSAQKNPTAFYLCASSTVRGGYNEQFFGPGTRLTVL.

The J gene is TRBJ2-1, the V gene TRBV30, with 8 bases fitting TRBD2. This CDR3 spans 14 amino acids. After removal of 6 bases from V and 3 bases from J, the junction contained 7 bases not matched to a gene. Germline assignment: CDR1 GTSNPN and CDR2 SVGIG (reference sequence). The CDR3 sequence: CACESGSHYNEQFF. The CDR3 nucleotides are TGTGCCTGTGAAAGCGGGAGCCACTACAATGAGCAGTTCTTC.

The CDR3 nucleotides are TGCGCCAGCAGCCAAGGGGGTAGCGGGAGGGACACCGGGGAGCTGTTTTTT. Translation: CASSQGGSGRDTGELFF. The chain uses TRBV4-1 and TRBJ2-2; 11 nucleotides agree with TRBD2. CDR3 length equals 17 residues. The trim removed 1 base at V and 3 bases at J, leaving 4 bases unmatched. The germline V gene encodes CDR1 MGHRA and CDR2 YSYEKL.

The rearrangement joins TRBV13 to TRBJ2-1; 8 nucleotides match TRBD2. The V gene end was trimmed by 1 base and the J gene end by 7 bases; junction bases not matched to a gene: 6. Looked up from germline, CDR1 is PRHDT and CDR2 is FYEKMQ (reference sequence). The CDR3 contains 15 residues. CDR3 DNA sequence: TGTGCCAGCAGCTTAGCTAGCGGGCTTTTGAATGAGCAGTTCTTC. Its translation is CASSLASGLLNEQFF. Based on the CDR3 plus reference TRBV13 and TRBJ2-1, the full variable domain is AAGVIQSPRHLIKEKRETATLKCYPIPRHDTVYWYQQGPGQDPQFLISFYEKMQSDKGSIPDRFSAQQFSDYHSELNMSSLELGDSALYFCASSLASGLLNEQFFGPGTRLTVL.

This chain links TRBV16 with TRBJ1-3; 7 bases fit TRBD1. V lost 1 base to trimming and J lost 0 bases; unmatched junction nucleotides: 6. From germline, CDR1 is KGHSY and CDR2 FQNENV. The CDR3 runs 17 residues. The DNA of the CDR3 is TGTGCCAGCAGCCAATACCCAGGGGGAAACTCTGGAAACACCATATATTTT. Its translation: CASSQYPGGNSGNTIYF.

J is TRBJ1-2 and V is TRBV27; the D is unclear. Per germline, CDR1 MNHEY and CDR2 SMNVEV (reference sequence). V lost 6 bases, J lost 4 bases, and 15 bases lay in between. CDR3 length equals 14 residues. In nucleotides, the CDR3 is TGTGCCAGCAGGGCAGACACGGATTTCTATGGCTACACCTTC. Its protein is CASRADTDFYGYTF.

The chain has TRBV7-9 and TRBJ2-7; 8 nucleotides match TRBD2. Trimming removed 3 bases from V and 7 bases from J; junction bases left unmatched: 5. Germline V gives CDR1 SEHNR, CDR2 FQNEAQ (reference sequence). This CDR3 is 13 amino acids long. The CDR3 sequence: CASSFKREWEQYF. The DNA of the CDR3 is TGTGCCAGCAGCTTCAAGCGGGAGTGGGAGCAGTACTTC.

The chain couples TRBV10-3 to TRBJ1-3; TRBD1 is a possible D gene (5 bases). Germline CDR1 and CDR2: ENHRY and SYGVKD. Trimming cost V 2 bases and J 0 bases, with 14 bases left between them. The CDR3 runs 17 residues. The CDR3 DNA reads TGTGCCATCAGTGAGATTGCGGGGCCGAGCTCTGGAAACACCATATATTTT. It encodes CAISEIAGPSSGNTIYF.

The chain carries TRBV6-4 and TRBJ1-1, with 8 bases that match TRBD1. The CDR3 loop spans 13 amino acids. Germline V CDR1 and CDR2: MRHNA, SNTAGT. V gave up 8 bases and J gave up 4 bases; unmatched junction bases: 6. CDR3 region: CASSQGEVTEAFF. The CDR3 region has the DNA TGTGCCAGCTCACAGGGGGAGGTCACTGAAGCTTTCTTT.

The chain recombines TRBV6-1 with TRBJ2-7; 7 bases map to TRBD1. J gave up 3 bases and V 6 bases, and 5 bases lay outside the gene matches. This CDR3 has 13 amino acids. Germline lookup yields CDR1 MNHNS and CDR2 SASEGT. CDR3 residues: CASSSGTDYEQYF. CDR3 sequence (DNA): TGTGCCAGCAGCTCCGGGACAGACTACGAGCAGTACTTC.

This clone was observed once. V gene TRBV7-9 combines with J gene TRBJ1-1; the D gene is possibly TRBD1 (5 bases). The V end lost 3 bases, the J end lost 1 base, and 12 bases lay between the germline ends. In germline, CDR1 is SEHNR, CDR2 FQNEAQ (reference sequence). The CDR3 extends over 15 amino acids. CDR3 sequence reads: CASSLLGEGNTEAFF. CDR3 in DNA: TGTGCCAGCAGCTTGCTAGGGGAGGGGAACACTGAAGCTTTCTTT. The entire variable domain, with the rest obtained from reference TRBV7-9 and TRBJ1-1, is as follows: DTGVSQNPRHKITKRGQNVTFRCDPISEHNRLYWYRQTLGQGPEFLTYFQNEAQLEKSRLLSDRFSAERPKGSFSTLEIQRTEQGDSAMYLCASSLLGEGNTEAFFGQGTRLTVV.

CDR3 in amino acids: CASSGTGVGYTF. CDR3 DNA: TGTGCCAGCAGTGGTACAGGGGTGGGCTACACCTTC. This chain links TRBV2 with TRBJ1-2; 7 positions agree with TRBD1. Trimming took 4 bases from V and 8 from J; bases not matched to a gene: 4. Germline loops: CDR1 SNHLY, CDR2 FYNNEI. CDR3 length: 12 residues.

The rearrangement links TRBV4-1 to TRBJ2-7, with D uncertain. Germline loops: CDR1 MGHRA, CDR2 YSYEKL. This CDR3 comprises 13 residues. The germline V and J ends were trimmed by 3 bases and 4 bases, with 10 bases remaining between them. The CDR3 loop reads CASSQTTQYEQYF. The CDR3 DNA follows: TGCGCCAGCAGCCAGACAACTCAATACGAGCAGTACTTC.

The V call is TRBV21-1, the J call TRBJ2-3; whether TRBD2, the table's D call, matches the DNA was not checked. TRBV21-1 is deemed a pseudogene. The CDR3 is 15 residues long. CDR3 nucleotide sequence: TGTGCCAGCAGATTATCTAGCGGCTGGTGGGATACGCAGTATTTT. Its translation: CASRLSSGWWDTQYF.

CDR3 nucleotides: TGTGCCAGCAGCCCGGGACTAGCGGGAGTAGATACGCAGTATTTT. Its protein product is CASSPGLAGVDTQYF. The rearrangement joins TRBV5-4 to TRBJ2-3; TRBD2 matches at 14 bases. Unmatched junction bases numbered 3, after V lost 4 bases and J lost 5 bases. The CDR3 length is 15 residues. CDR1 SGHNT and CDR2 YYREEE come from the germline V gene (reference sequence).